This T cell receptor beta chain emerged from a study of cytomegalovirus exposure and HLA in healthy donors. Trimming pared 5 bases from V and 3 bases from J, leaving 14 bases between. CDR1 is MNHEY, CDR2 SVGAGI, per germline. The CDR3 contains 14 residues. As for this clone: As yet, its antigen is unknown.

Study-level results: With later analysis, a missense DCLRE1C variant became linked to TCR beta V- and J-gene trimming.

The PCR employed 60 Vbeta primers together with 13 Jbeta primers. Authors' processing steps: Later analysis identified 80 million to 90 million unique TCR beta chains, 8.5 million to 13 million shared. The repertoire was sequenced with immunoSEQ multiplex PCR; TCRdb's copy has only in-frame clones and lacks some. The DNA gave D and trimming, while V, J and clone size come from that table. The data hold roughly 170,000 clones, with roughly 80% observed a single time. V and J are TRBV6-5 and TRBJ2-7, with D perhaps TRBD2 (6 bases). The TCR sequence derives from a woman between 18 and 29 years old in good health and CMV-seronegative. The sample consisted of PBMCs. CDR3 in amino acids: CASSPGTGSYEQYF. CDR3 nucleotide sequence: TGTGCCAGCAGTCCCGGGACTGGCAGCTACGAGCAGTACTTC.